The 25 T cell receptor beta chains below come from one sample, sequenced in a study of blood T cell repertoires in COVID-19. TCRdb keeps only in-frame clones here, not all; method: immunoSEQ multiplex PCR. The table records hundreds of thousands of clones, over 80% of them present only once. Sample: PBMCs or T cells enriched from blood (not recorded which). These TCRs come from a man in his forties or fifties who had been exposed to COVID-19.

The chain joins TRBV24-1 to TRBJ2-5; 11 bases match TRBD1. Germline V gene data show CDR1 as KGHDR and CDR2 as SFDVKD. This CDR3 is built from 15 residues. Trimming removed 3 bases from V and 5 bases from J; junction bases left unmatched: 4. The CDR3 loop reads CATSDGQGAGETQYF. CDR3 DNA sequence: TGTGCCACCAGTGATGGACAGGGGGCAGGTGAGACCCAGTACTTC.

The chain is built from TRBV27 and TRBJ2-5; 12 bases fit TRBD2. CDR1 and CDR2 from the germline V gene are MNHEY and SMNVEV (reference sequence). This CDR3 is built from 17 residues. The trim removed 1 base at V and 5 bases at J, leaving 8 bases unmatched. CDR3 sequence (DNA): TGTGCCAGCAGTTTATGGGCTAGCGGGAGGGCTAAGGAGACCCAGTACTTC. Translation gives CASSLWASGRAKETQYF.

This clone is a singleton in its sample. This sequence joins TRBV18 and TRBJ2-1; 11 bases fit TRBD1. The CDR3 is made up of 15 amino acids. V lost 6 bases and J lost 4; bases outside the gene matches: 5. Germline loops: CDR1 KGHSH, CDR2 LQKENI. The CDR3 protein is CASSKGDRGYNEQFF. CDR3 coding DNA: TGTGCCAGCTCCAAAGGGGACAGGGGGTACAATGAGCAGTTCTTC.

There are a few counts of this clone. The V gene is TRBV29-1, the J gene TRBJ1-3, with 7 nucleotides matching TRBD1. Germline CDR1 SQVTM, CDR2 ANQGSEA. The CDR3 length is 15 residues. V gave up 5 bases and J gave up 2 bases; unmatched junction bases: 9. The chain's CDR3 is CSVQTGSNAGNTIYF. CDR3 bases: TGCAGCGTTCAGACAGGGTCTAATGCTGGAAACACCATATATTTT.

The J gene is TRBJ2-1, the V gene TRBV29-1; 8 bases map to TRBD2. V shed 1 base and J 6 bases; nucleotides not matched to a gene: 5. The length of the CDR3 is 14 residues. Germline values: CDR1 SQVTM, CDR2 ANQGSEA. The chain's CDR3 is CSVEGALAVNEQFF. The CDR3 bases are TGCAGCGTTGAAGGAGCACTAGCGGTCAATGAGCAGTTCTTC.

This sequence joins TRBV19 and TRBJ1-3, with 10 bases that match TRBD1. V trimming: 3 bases; J trimming: 3 bases; junction bases outside the gene matches: 8. Germline V gene data show CDR1 as LNHDA and CDR2 as SQIVND (reference sequence). This CDR3 is 17 amino acids long. Here the CDR3 DNA reads TGTGCCAGTAGTATGCTGGCGGGACAGGGGTTTGGAAACACCATATATTTT. It translates to CASSMLAGQGFGNTIYF.

This clone was detected only once. The chain joins TRBV28 to TRBJ1-2, with D possibly matching TRBD1 (6 bases). CDR1 is MDHEN, CDR2 SYDVKM, per germline. Trimming stripped 5 bases from V and 0 bases from J, with 10 bases between. The CDR3 length is 14 residues. The CDR3 reads CASSQQGPNYGYTF. The CDR3 DNA sequence: TGTGCCAGCAGTCAACAGGGACCTAACTATGGCTACACCTTC.

The chain couples TRBV5-1 to TRBJ1-1; D remains ambiguous. Trimming took off 4 bases at V and 5 bases at J, with 15 bases between the two ends. Germline values: CDR1 SGHRS, CDR2 YFSETQ. This CDR3 has 14 residues. The CDR3 sequence is CASSLSVSRTEAFF. CDR3 DNA: TGCGCCAGCAGCCTCTCCGTGTCGAGGACTGAAGCTTTCTTT.

This clone has only a few counts. The DNA of the CDR3 is TGTGCCAGCACCCTGACAGGGGCCGCCTACGAGCAGTACTTC. Residues: CASTLTGAAYEQYF. The chain uses TRBV28 and TRBJ2-7, with 8 bases aligning to TRBD1. This CDR3 has 14 amino acids. Germline lookup yields CDR1 MDHEN and CDR2 SYDVKM. The trim removed 7 bases at V and 2 bases at J, leaving 7 bases unmatched.

The chain joins TRBV12-3 or TRBV12-4 to TRBJ1-3; TRBD1 might be the D (5 bases). V dropped 2 bases and J dropped 7 bases, with 9 bases sitting between them. The CDR3 totals 13 residues. As DNA, the CDR3 is TGTGCCAGCAGTTTATTGGGGGGGAACACCATATATTTT. It specifies CASSLLGGNTIYF.

This chain links TRBV4-2 with TRBJ2-5; 7 bases map to TRBD2. Germline lookup yields CDR1 LGHNA and CDR2 YNFKEQ. After removal of 8 bases from V and 3 bases from J, the junction contained 9 bases not matched to a gene. CDR3 size: 14 residues. The CDR3 loop reads CASGSGVPKETQYF. DNA of the CDR3: TGTGCCAGCGGCAGCGGGGTGCCCAAAGAGACCCAGTACTTC.

This clone was observed a single time. V gene TRBV3-1 (or the pseudogene TRBV3-2) combines with J gene TRBJ1-6; TRBD1 aligns across 7 bases. The CDR3 has 15 residues. CDR1 and CDR2 from the germline V gene are LGHDT and YNNKEL (reference sequence). V shed 6 bases and J 7 bases; nucleotides not matched to a gene: 9. CDR3 sequence: CASRGRDSVNSPLHF. The DNA of the CDR3 is TGTGCCAGCAGGGGCCGGGACAGTGTCAATTCACCCCTCCACTTT.

The V call is TRBV5-5, the J call TRBJ2-7; no firm D call. V lost 4 bases and J lost 0, with 14 bases in between. The CDR3 extends over 15 amino acids. Per the germline V gene, CDR1 is SGHKS and CDR2 is YYEKEE (reference sequence). The CDR3 protein is CASSPSAWNSYEQYF. Written as DNA, the CDR3 is TGTGCCAGCAGCCCCAGCGCCTGGAACTCCTACGAGCAGTACTTC.

This sequence joins TRBV2 and TRBJ1-5; D not certain. V was shortened by 2 bases and J by 3 bases, with 11 bases between the two germline ends. The germline CDR1 and CDR2 sequences are SNHLY and FYNNEI. The CDR3 contains 15 residues. The CDR3 DNA reads as TGTGCCAGCAGTGAAAGGAGGCCCGACAATCAGCCCCAGCATTTT. Protein: CASSERRPDNQPQHF.

The chain joins TRBV29-1 to TRBJ1-1; a weak D match, TRBD1 (5 bases). Germline assignment: CDR1 SQVTM and CDR2 ANQGSEA. The CDR3 runs to 13 residues. V gave up 4 bases and J gave up 4 bases, with 13 bases separating them. CDR3 residues: CSVAQGGGTEAFF. The CDR3 DNA reads as TGCAGCGTTGCGCAGGGCGGGGGCACTGAAGCTTTCTTT.

The J gene is TRBJ2-1, the V gene TRBV2; 14 bases match TRBD2. The CDR3 is 15 residues long. V lost 3 bases and J lost 9; bases outside the gene matches: 4. In germline, CDR1 is SNHLY, CDR2 FYNNEI. CDR3 amino acids: CASSEGLAGAGEQFF. CDR3 bases: TGTGCCAGCAGTGAGGGACTAGCGGGAGCGGGTGAGCAGTTCTTC.

This chain links TRBV5-1 with TRBJ1-5, with 11 bases fitting TRBD1. CDR1 SGHRS and CDR2 YFSETQ come from the germline V gene. V dropped 4 bases and J dropped 5; count of bases not matched to a gene: 5. This CDR3 is 15 amino acids long. CDR3 bases: TGCGCCAGCAGCCTCGGGACAGGGGGGGATCAGCCCCAGCATTTT. As protein: CASSLGTGGDQPQHF. The full variable domain, completed using reference TRBV5-1 and TRBJ1-5, is KAGVTQTPRYLIKTRGQQVTLSCSPISGHRSVSWYQQTPGQGLQFLFEYFSETQRNKGNFPGRFSGRQFSNSRSEMNVSTLELGDSALYLCASSLGTGGDQPQHFGDGTRLSIL.

V and J are TRBV24-1 and TRBJ2-4; tentative D call: TRBD2 (6 bases). This CDR3 has 12 residues. Germline lookup yields CDR1 KGHDR and CDR2 SFDVKD. Trimming took 5 bases from V and 9 from J, leaving 10 bases between them. CDR3 sequence: CATSVEGFIQYF. The CDR3 region has the DNA TGTGCCACCAGTGTGGAGGGATTCATTCAGTACTTC.

The J gene is TRBJ1-1, the V gene TRBV7-3; TRBD1 aligns across 7 bases. V was pared by 5 bases and J by 4 bases, with 10 bases of the junction left unmatched. The CDR3 runs 15 residues. Germline CDR1 SGHTA, CDR2 FQGTGA. In DNA, the CDR3 is TGTGCCAGCAGCCCCGCAGGGGGATTTGGCACTGAAGCTTTCTTT. It specifies CASSPAGGFGTEAFF.

This clone was observed once. The CDR3 protein is CASGPGTALAYEQYV. The CDR3 DNA follows: TGTGCCAGCGGCCCCGGGACAGCTCTCGCCTACGAGCAGTACGTC. This chain joins TRBV6-6 and TRBJ2-7; 7 positions agree with TRBD1. CDR1 and CDR2 from the germline V gene are MNHNY and SVGAGI (reference sequence). The CDR3 sequence is 15 residues long. V dropped 8 bases and J dropped 2; count of bases not matched to a gene: 12.

The chain recombines TRBV28 with TRBJ2-5; 7 bases align to TRBD1. The V gene's germline CDR1 is MDHEN and CDR2 SYDVKM. This CDR3 contains 16 residues. After removal of 4 bases from V and 0 bases from J, the junction contained 8 bases not matched to a gene. Here the CDR3 DNA reads TGTGCCAGCAGTTCTCCCGGGACAGTGTACCAAGAGACCCAGTACTTC. It encodes CASSSPGTVYQETQYF. The variable domain in full, completed from reference TRBV28 and TRBJ2-5, reads DVKVTQSSRYLVKRTGEKVFLECVQDMDHENMFWYRQDPGLGLRLIYFSYDVKMKEKGDIPEGYSVSREKKERFSLILESASTNQTSMYLCASSSPGTVYQETQYFGPGTRLLVL.

The V call is TRBV6-5, the J call TRBJ1-2, with no clear D. Trimming cost V 5 bases and J 7 bases, with 20 bases left between them. The germline gives CDR1 MNHEY, CDR2 SVGAGI. This CDR3 region has 15 residues. The CDR3 region is CASSPLVGSRGGYTF. Here the CDR3 DNA reads TGTGCCAGCAGTCCTTTGGTCGGGTCTCGGGGTGGCTACACCTTC.

This chain connects TRBV7-8 to TRBJ1-6; no firm D call. The length of the CDR3 is 17 residues. Trimming removed 5 bases at V and 4 bases at J, with 18 bases between. Germline CDR1 is SGHVS and CDR2 is FQNEAQ. CDR3 nucleotides: TGTGCCAGCAGCGTAGGGTACCGGGAGCAATATAATTCACCCCTCCACTTT. It is translated as CASSVGYREQYNSPLHF.

The DNA for the CDR3 is TGTGCCCGCGGGACGGGTTATGAAGCTTTCTTT. Its protein product is CARGTGYEAFF. This chain joins TRBV30 and TRBJ1-1, with D possibly matching TRBD1 (5 bases). CDR1 and CDR2 from the germline V gene are GTSNPN and SVGIG (reference sequence). This CDR3 is 11 amino acids long. V was trimmed by 8 bases and J by 7 bases, leaving 14 bases between them.

This clone was seen only once. The V and J genes are TRBV18 and TRBJ1-3, with TRBD1 as a possible D gene (6 bases). Per germline, CDR1 KGHSH and CDR2 LQKENI. V was pared by 5 bases and J by 0 bases, with 14 bases between. CDR3 length: 16 residues. The CDR3 protein is CASSTGTLSSGNTIYF. DNA for the CDR3: TGTGCCAGCTCAACCGGGACACTGAGCTCTGGAAACACCATATATTTT. Full variable domain (remainder filled in from reference TRBV18 and TRBJ1-3): NAGVMQNPRHLVRRRGQEARLRCSPMKGHSHVYWYRQLPEEGLKFMVYLQKENIIDESGMPKERFSAEFPKEGPSILRIQQVVRGDSAAYFCASSTGTLSSGNTIYFGEGSWLTVV.